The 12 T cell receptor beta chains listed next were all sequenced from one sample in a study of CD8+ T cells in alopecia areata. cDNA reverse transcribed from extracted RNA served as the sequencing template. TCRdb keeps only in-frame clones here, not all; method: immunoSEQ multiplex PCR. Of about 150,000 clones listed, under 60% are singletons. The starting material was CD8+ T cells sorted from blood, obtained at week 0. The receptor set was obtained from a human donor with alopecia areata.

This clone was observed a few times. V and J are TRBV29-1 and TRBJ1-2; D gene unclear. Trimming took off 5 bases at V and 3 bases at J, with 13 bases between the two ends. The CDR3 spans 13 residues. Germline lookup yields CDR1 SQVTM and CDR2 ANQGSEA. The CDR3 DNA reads TGCAGCGTTACCGGCGGGAAGGACTATGGCTACACCTTC. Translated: CSVTGGKDYGYTF.

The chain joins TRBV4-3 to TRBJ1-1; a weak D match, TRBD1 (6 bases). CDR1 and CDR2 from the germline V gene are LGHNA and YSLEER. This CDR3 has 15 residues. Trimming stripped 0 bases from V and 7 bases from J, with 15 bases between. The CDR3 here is CASSQDNQGWDEAFF. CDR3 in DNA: TGCGCCAGCAGCCAAGACAACCAGGGGTGGGATGAAGCTTTCTTT.

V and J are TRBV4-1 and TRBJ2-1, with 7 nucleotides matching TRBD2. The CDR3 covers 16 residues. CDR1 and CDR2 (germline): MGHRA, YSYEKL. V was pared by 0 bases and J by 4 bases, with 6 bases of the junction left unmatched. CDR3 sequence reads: CASSQDGGGYYNEQFF. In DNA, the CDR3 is TGCGCCAGCAGCCAAGACGGCGGGGGATATTACAATGAGCAGTTCTTC.

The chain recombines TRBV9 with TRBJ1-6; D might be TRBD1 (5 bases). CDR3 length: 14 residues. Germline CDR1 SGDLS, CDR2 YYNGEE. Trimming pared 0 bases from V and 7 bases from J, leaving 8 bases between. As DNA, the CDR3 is TGTGCCAGCAGCGTAGGGGACGGGAATTCACCCCTCCACTTT. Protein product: CASSVGDGNSPLHF.

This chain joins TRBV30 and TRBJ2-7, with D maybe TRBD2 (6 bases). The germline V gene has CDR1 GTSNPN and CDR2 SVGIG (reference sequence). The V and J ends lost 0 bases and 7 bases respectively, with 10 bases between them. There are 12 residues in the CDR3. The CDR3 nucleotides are TGTGCCTGGAGTGTTTCTCGGGGGGAGCAGTACTTC. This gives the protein CAWSVSRGEQYF.

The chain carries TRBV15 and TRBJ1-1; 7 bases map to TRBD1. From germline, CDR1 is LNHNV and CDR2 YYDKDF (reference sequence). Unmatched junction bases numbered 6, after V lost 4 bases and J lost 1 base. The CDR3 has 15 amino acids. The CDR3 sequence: CATSTGGQENTEAFF. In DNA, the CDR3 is TGTGCCACCAGCACGGGCGGACAGGAGAACACTGAAGCTTTCTTT. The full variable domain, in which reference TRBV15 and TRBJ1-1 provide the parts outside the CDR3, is DAMVIQNPRYQVTQFGKPVTLSCSQTLNHNVMYWYQQKSSQAPKLLFHYYDKDFNNEADTPDNFQSRRPNTSFCFLDIRSPGLGDTAMYLCATSTGGQENTEAFFGQGTRLTVV.

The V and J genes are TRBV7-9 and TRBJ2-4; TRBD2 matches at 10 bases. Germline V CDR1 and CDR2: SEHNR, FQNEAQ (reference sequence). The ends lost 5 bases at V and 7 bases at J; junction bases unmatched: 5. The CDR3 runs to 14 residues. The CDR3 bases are TGTGCCAGCAGCACAGCTAGCGGGGGCAACATTCAGTACTTC. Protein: CASSTASGGNIQYF. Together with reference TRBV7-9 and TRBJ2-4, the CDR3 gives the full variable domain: DTGVSQNPRHKITKRGQNVTFRCDPISEHNRLYWYRQTLGQGPEFLTYFQNEAQLEKSRLLSDRFSAERPKGSFSTLEIQRTEQGDSAMYLCASSTASGGNIQYFGAGTRLSVL.

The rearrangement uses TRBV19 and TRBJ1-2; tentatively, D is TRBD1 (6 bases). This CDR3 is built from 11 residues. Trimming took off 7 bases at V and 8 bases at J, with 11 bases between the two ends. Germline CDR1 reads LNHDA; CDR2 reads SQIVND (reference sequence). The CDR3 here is CASTAGQGYTF. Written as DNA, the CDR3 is TGTGCCAGTACCGCCGGACAGGGCTACACCTTC. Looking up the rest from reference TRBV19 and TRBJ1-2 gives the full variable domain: DGGITQSPKYLFRKEGQNVTLSCEQNLNHDAMYWYRQDPGQGLRLIYYSQIVNDFQKGDIAEGYSVSREKKESFPLTVTSAQKNPTAFYLCASTAGQGYTFGSGTRLTVV.

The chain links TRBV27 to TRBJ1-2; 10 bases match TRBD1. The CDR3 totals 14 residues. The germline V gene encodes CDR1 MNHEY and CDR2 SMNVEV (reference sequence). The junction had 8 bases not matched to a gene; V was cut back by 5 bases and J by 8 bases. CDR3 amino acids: CASSDLGTGEGYTF. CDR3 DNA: TGTGCCAGCAGTGACCTAGGGACAGGGGAGGGCTACACCTTC.

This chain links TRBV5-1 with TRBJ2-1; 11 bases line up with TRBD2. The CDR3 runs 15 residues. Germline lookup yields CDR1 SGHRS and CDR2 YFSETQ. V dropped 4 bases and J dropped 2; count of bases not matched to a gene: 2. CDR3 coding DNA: TGCGCCAGCAGCAGTAGCGGGGGGGCCTACAATGAGCAGTTCTTC. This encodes CASSSSGGAYNEQFF.

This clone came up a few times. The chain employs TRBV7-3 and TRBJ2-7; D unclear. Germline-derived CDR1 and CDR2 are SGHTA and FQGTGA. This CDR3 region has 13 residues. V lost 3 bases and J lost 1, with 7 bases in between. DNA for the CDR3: TGTGCCAGCAGCTTTCCACCATCCTACGAGCAGTACTTC. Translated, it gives CASSFPPSYEQYF.

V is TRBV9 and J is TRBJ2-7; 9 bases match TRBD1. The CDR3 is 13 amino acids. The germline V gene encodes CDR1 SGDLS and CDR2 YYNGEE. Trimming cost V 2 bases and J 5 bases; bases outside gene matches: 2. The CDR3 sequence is CASSVDRGDEQYF. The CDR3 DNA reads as TGTGCCAGCAGCGTCGACAGGGGGGACGAGCAGTACTTC. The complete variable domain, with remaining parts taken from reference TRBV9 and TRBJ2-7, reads DSGVTQTPKHLITATGQRVTLRCSPRSGDLSVYWYQQSLDQGLQFLIQYYNGEERAKGNILERFSAQQFPDLHSELNLSSLELGDSALYFCASSVDRGDEQYFGPGTRLTVT.